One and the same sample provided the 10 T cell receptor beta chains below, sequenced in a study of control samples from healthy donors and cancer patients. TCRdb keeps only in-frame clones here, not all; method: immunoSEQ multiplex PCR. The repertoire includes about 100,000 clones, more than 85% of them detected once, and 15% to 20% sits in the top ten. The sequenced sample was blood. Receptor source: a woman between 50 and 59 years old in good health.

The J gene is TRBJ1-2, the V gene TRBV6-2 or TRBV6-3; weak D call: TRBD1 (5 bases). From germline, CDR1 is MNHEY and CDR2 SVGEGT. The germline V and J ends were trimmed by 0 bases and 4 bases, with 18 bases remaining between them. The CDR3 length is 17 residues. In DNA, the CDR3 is TGTGCCAGCAGTTACTCCTCCGGGACCTCCACCCTCTATGGCTACACCTTC. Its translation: CASSYSSGTSTLYGYTF.

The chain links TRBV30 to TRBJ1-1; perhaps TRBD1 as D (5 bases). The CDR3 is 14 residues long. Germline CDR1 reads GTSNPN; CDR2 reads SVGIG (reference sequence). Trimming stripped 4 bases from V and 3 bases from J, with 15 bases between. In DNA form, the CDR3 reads TGTGCCTGGATCATCGGACACGGGTACACTGAAGCTTTCTTT. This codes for CAWIIGHGYTEAFF.

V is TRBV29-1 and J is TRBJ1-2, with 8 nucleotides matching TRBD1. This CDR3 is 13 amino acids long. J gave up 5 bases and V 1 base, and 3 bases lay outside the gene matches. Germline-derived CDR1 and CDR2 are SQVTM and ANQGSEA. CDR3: CSVEGRGPYGYTF. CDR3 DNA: TGCAGCGTTGAAGGCAGGGGGCCGTATGGCTACACCTTC.

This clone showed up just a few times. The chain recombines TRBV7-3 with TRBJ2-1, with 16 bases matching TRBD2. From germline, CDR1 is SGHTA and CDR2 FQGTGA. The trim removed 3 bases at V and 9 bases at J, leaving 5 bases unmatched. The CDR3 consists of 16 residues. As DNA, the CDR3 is TGTGCCAGCAGCTTGGGGACTAGCGGGAGGGCAAGTGAGCAGTTCTTC. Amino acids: CASSLGTSGRASEQFF. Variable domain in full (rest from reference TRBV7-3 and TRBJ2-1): GAGVSQTPSNKVTEKGKYVELRCDPISGHTALYWYRQSLGQGPEFLIYFQGTGAADDSGLPNDRFFAVRPEGSVSTLKIQRTERGDSAVYLCASSLGTSGRASEQFFGPGTRLTVL.

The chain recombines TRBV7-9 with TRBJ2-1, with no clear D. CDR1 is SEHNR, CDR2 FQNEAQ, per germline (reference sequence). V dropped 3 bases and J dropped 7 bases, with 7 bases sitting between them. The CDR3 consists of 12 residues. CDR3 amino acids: CASSLTGNEQFF. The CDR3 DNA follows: TGTGCCAGCAGCTTGACCGGTAATGAGCAGTTCTTC.

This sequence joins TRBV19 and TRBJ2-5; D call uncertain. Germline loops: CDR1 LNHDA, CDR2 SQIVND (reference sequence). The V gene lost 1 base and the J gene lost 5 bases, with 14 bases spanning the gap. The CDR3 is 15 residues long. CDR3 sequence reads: CASSIVGHLGETQYF. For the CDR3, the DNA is TGTGCCAGTAGTATAGTGGGCCATCTTGGGGAGACCCAGTACTTC. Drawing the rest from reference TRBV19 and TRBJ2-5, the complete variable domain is DGGITQSPKYLFRKEGQNVTLSCEQNLNHDAMYWYRQDPGQGLRLIYYSQIVNDFQKGDIAEGYSVSREKKESFPLTVTSAQKNPTAFYLCASSIVGHLGETQYFGPGTRLLVL.

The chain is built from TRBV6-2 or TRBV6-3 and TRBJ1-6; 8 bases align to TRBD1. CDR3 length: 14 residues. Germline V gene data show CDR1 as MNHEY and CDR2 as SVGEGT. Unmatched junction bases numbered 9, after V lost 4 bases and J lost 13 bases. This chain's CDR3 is CASSFRGLGYPLHF. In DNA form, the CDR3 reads TGTGCCAGCAGTTTCAGGGGGCTTGGATATCCCCTCCACTTT.

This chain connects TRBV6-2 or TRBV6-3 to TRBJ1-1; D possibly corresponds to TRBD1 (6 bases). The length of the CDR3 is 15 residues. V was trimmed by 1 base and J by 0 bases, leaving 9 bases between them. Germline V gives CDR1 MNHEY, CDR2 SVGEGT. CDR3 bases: TGTGCCAGCAGTTACTTCGGGGGCTTGAACACTGAAGCTTTCTTT. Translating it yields CASSYFGGLNTEAFF.

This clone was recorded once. CDR3 bases: TGTGCCAGCAGTTCCGGGAACTATGGCTACACCTTC. Its translation: CASSSGNYGYTF. The J gene is TRBJ1-2, the V gene TRBV6-5; D unclear. Germline V gene data show CDR1 as MNHEY and CDR2 as SVGAGI. The CDR3 covers 12 residues. The germline V and J ends were trimmed by 4 bases and 2 bases, with 5 bases remaining between them.

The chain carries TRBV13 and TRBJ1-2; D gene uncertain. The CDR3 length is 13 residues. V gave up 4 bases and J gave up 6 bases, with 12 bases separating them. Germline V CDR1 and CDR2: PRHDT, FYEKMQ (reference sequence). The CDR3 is CASSSGRANGYTF. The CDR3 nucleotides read TGTGCCAGCAGCTCTGGGAGGGCGAATGGCTACACCTTC.